The clone carrying this TCR beta chain has only a few counts. What it recognizes is unknown. Since all of the isolated RNA was reverse transcribed, expressed TCRB transcripts were what got sequenced. Generated by immunoSEQ multiplex PCR, the TCRdb table keeps only in-frame clones and is missing some. The profile shows hundreds of thousands of clones, 13% of them singletons. This sample is part of a study of beta chain features in type 1 diabetes. Findings of the study overall: TCRB CDR3s were moderately but significantly shorter in Type 1 diabetes patients in all four CD4+ subsets.

Trimming removed 4 bases from V and 4 bases from J, with 19 bases in between. The CDR3 contains 16 residues. The germline V gene encodes CDR1 LGHNT and CDR2 FRNRAP. This clonotype was obtained from a man aged 18 to 29 with type 1 diabetes. The sample comprised naive CD4+ T cells from blood. The genes are TRBV12-5 and TRBJ1-2; D uncertain. The CDR3 here is CASGSSTGPTSYGYTF. CDR3 coding DNA: TGTGCTAGTGGTTCCTCGACCGGGCCAACGAGCTATGGCTACACCTTC.